A selection of T cell receptor beta chains follows, all from one sample in a study of Tregs in tolerant kidney transplant recipients. Sequenced by immunoSEQ multiplex PCR; TCRdb stores in-frame clones only, minus some. The top ten clones hold approximately 9.9% of a sample with roughly 66,000 clones, 92% of them seen once. The input for sequencing was CD8+ T cells from blood, taken before the transplant. These receptors originate from a human donor who received a combined kidney and bone marrow transplant. CDR3s include the opening cysteine and the closing phenylalanine or tryptophan. D genes are given only for firm matches. A row's size may be missing; if present it is once, few, many or a size class.

d_call,j_call,v_call,clone_size,cdr3_aa,cdr3_nt
.,TRBJ1-6,TRBV14,.,CASTPLGGNSPLHF,TGTGCCAGCACCCCTCTGGGGGGGAATTCACCCCTCCACTTT
TRBD1,TRBJ2-3,TRBV5-1,once,CASSPGGTGDFPDTDTQYF,TGCGCCAGCAGCCCGGGTGGGACAGGAGACTTTCCCGACACAGATACGCAGTATTTT
TRBD1,TRBJ2-3,TRBV30,.,CAWIKTGRGTDTQYF,TGTGCCTGGATTAAGACAGGGCGGGGCACAGATACGCAGTATTTT
.,TRBJ2-2,TRBV2,.,CASSDSARQTNTGELFF,TGTGCCAGCAGTGATAGTGCGCGACAAACGAACACCGGGGAGCTGTTTTTT
.,TRBJ2-3,TRBV7-2,.,CASSSYTDTQYF,TGTGCCAGCAGCTCTTACACAGATACGCAGTATTTT
TRBD1,TRBJ2-1,TRBV9,.,CASSVGDSSYNEQFF,TGTGCCAGCAGCGTAGGGGACAGCTCCTACAATGAGCAGTTCTTC
.,TRBJ2-2,TRBV7-9,.,CASSSPKGYTGELFF,TGTGCCAGCAGTTCGCCCAAGGGGTACACCGGGGAGCTGTTTTTT
.,TRBJ1-2,TRBV6-5,.,CASSYSGQPTNYGYTF,TGTGCCAGCAGTTACTCGGGGCAGCCTACTAACTATGGCTACACCTTC
TRBD1,TRBJ2-7,TRBV5-6,.,CASSRDSYEQYF,TGTGCCAGCAGTCGGGACAGCTACGAGCAGTACTTC
.,TRBJ1-5,TRBV7-9,.,CASSFYYQPQHF,TGTGCCAGCAGCTTCTACTATCAGCCCCAGCATTTT
.,TRBJ1-6,TRBV6-5,.,CASSYVGQSNSPLHF,TGTGCCAGCAGTTACGTTGGCCAAAGTAATTCACCCCTCCACTTT
.,TRBJ2-2,TRBV27,.,CASSPRTVYPGELFF,TGTGCCAGCAGTCCCCGGACAGTCTACCCCGGGGAGCTGTTTTTT
.,TRBJ2-5,TRBV13,.,CASSLSRAGQETQYF,TGTGCCAGCAGCTTAAGCCGTGCTGGCCAAGAGACCCAGTACTTC
.,TRBJ2-1,TRBV5-1,once,CASSLYSGPSNEQFF,TGCGCCAGCAGCTTGTATTCAGGGCCCAGCAATGAGCAGTTCTTC
TRBD1,TRBJ2-7,TRBV19,few,CASSTGWTGIYEQYF,TGTGCCAGTAGTACTGGTTGGACAGGAATCTACGAGCAGTACTTC
.,TRBJ2-2,TRBV9,.,CASSGDGSLSTGELFF,TGTGCCAGCAGCGGTGACGGGAGTTTAAGCACCGGGGAGCTGTTTTTT
.,TRBJ2-2,TRBV7-3,.,CASSKTGFELAPGELFF,TGTGCCAGCAGCAAAACAGGGTTTGAATTGGCTCCCGGGGAGCTGTTTTTT
.,TRBJ1-5,TRBV4-1,.,CASSQEAAAGQPQHF,TGCGCCAGCAGCCAAGAGGCGGCAGCGGGCCAGCCCCAGCATTTT
.,TRBJ2-3,TRBV14,many,CASSQVGGVTDTQYF,TGTGCCAGCAGCCAAGTCGGCGGGGTCACAGATACGCAGTATTTT
.,TRBJ2-3,TRBV6-5,.,CASSDSTTQYF,TGTGCCAGCAGCGACAGTACGACGCAGTATTTT
TRBD1,TRBJ1-2,TRBV27,.,CASRQGYNYGYTF,TGTGCCAGCAGACAGGGGTACAACTATGGCTACACCTTC
.,TRBJ2-3,TRBV28,.,CASRSSDTQYF,TGTGCCAGCAGGAGTTCAGATACGCAGTATTTT
TRBD1,TRBJ1-2,TRBV13,.,CASSLRDRVGANYGYTF,TGTGCCAGCAGCTTAAGGGACAGGGTAGGGGCTAACTATGGCTACACCTTC
.,TRBJ2-4,TRBV28,once,CASSGLNIQYF,TGTGCCAGCAGTGGACTAAACATTCAGTACTTC
TRBD2,TRBJ2-1,TRBV23-1,.,CARGGARSYNEQFF,TGCGCACGGGGGGGGGCCCGCTCCTACAATGAGCAGTTCTTC
TRBD1,TRBJ2-7,TRBV2,.,CASSEDRTGSHYEQYF,TGTGCCAGCAGTGAAGATAGGACAGGGTCCCACTACGAGCAGTACTTC
TRBD2,TRBJ2-1,TRBV19,.,CASSIGWGSGTFDEQFF,TGTGCCAGTAGTATAGGATGGGGCAGCGGGACCTTCGATGAGCAGTTCTTC
TRBD1,TRBJ1-2,TRBV19,few,CASSVPSPDRGGYGYTF,TGTGCCAGTAGTGTCCCCTCTCCGGACAGGGGAGGCTATGGCTACACCTTC
.,TRBJ2-7,TRBV7-9,.,CASSSGTSTYEQYF,TGTGCCAGCAGCTCCGGGACATCTACCTACGAGCAGTACTTC
.,TRBJ2-3,TRBV5-1,once,CASSLGGGSTDTQYF,TGCGCCAGCAGCTTGGGGGGGGGCTCCACAGATACGCAGTATTTT
.,TRBJ2-2,TRBV19,.,CASSIFGTGELFF,TGTGCCAGTAGTATATTCGGCACCGGGGAGCTGTTTTTT
TRBD1,TRBJ1-5,TRBV27,.,CASSQQGASNQPQHF,TGTGCCAGCAGTCAGCAGGGGGCTAGCAATCAGCCCCAGCATTTT
.,TRBJ2-2,TRBV6-5,.,CASRPDRGNTGELFF,TGTGCCAGCAGACCGGACAGAGGAAACACCGGGGAGCTGTTTTTT
.,TRBJ2-3,TRBV6-5,.,CASSYSGGRLTDTQYF,TGTGCCAGCAGTTACTCCGGGGGGCGTTTGACAGATACGCAGTATTTT
.,TRBJ1-6,TRBV28,.,CASSPKTGSYNSPLHF,TGTGCCAGCAGCCCAAAAACAGGCTCCTATAATTCACCCCTCCACTTT
.,TRBJ2-2,TRBV27,.,CASSLLGRAGTGELFF,TGTGCCAGCAGTTTACTCGGACGGGCGGGCACCGGGGAGCTGTTTTTT
TRBD1,TRBJ2-1,TRBV29-1,.,CSVIPFQGVGEDEQFF,TGCAGCGTCATACCGTTCCAGGGGGTCGGGGAAGATGAGCAGTTCTTC
TRBD2,TRBJ2-7,TRBV27,.,CASSLSGGHEQYF,TGTGCCAGCAGTTTAAGCGGGGGTCACGAGCAGTACTTC
.,TRBJ2-1,TRBV27,.,CASSLDSFTRRNEQFF,TGTGCCAGCAGCCTAGATTCATTCACAAGGAGGAATGAGCAGTTCTTC
TRBD2,TRBJ2-1,TRBV19,.,CASSISREGYNEQFF,TGTGCCAGTAGTATCTCGCGGGAGGGGTACAATGAGCAGTTCTTC